The T cell receptor beta chain under discussion was sequenced for a study of shared clonotypes between healthy human individuals. The CDR3 spans 15 residues. The V segment lost 3 bases and the J segment 2 bases; nucleotides outside the gene matches: 6. Germline CDR1 is SEHNR and CDR2 is FQNEAQ (reference sequence). An assay was performed, and its level was deep. The data were produced by immunoSEQ multiplex PCR, yet TCRdb's version contains in-frame clones alone and is incomplete. The table includes more than 2 million clones, around 95% detected once. The sequenced sample was naive CD4+ T cells sorted from blood. This sample's subset: CD45RA+ positively selected. The V and J genes are TRBV7-9 and TRBJ2-5, with 7 bases that match TRBD1. This receptor was taken from a young man in good health. The CDR3 sequence: CASSFRPGQQETQYF. The DNA for the CDR3 is TGTGCCAGCAGCTTTCGTCCGGGACAGCAAGAGACCCAGTACTTC.